The rows below give T cell receptor beta chains drawn from one sample of a study of blood T cell repertoires in COVID-19. Clones were sequenced by immunoSEQ multiplex PCR, and TCRdb holds only the in-frame ones, with some missing. The sample shows roughly 500,000 clones, 89% of them seen only once. The sample consisted of peripheral blood. The origin of the receptors is a man between 18 and 35 years old with COVID-19, enrolled during active disease. The CDR3 runs from the conserved cysteine through the conserved F or W. Fields, in order: V gene, clone size, J gene, D gene, CDR3 protein, CDR3 DNA. D genes are given only for firm matches. Rows may omit the clone size; those that give it use once, few, many or a size class.

>TRBV6-5|.|TRBJ1-2|.
CASRTQGGNYGYTF
TGTGCCAGCAGGACACAGGGTGGTAACTATGGCTACACCTTC
>TRBV11-2|once|TRBJ1-2|TRBD1
CASRPGGTYGYTF
TGTGCCAGCAGACCAGGGGGGACCTATGGCTACACCTTC
>TRBV18|once|TRBJ2-3|TRBD1
CASSPTGDTQYF
TGTGCCAGCTCACCGACAGGGGATACGCAGTATTTT
>TRBV2|.|TRBJ2-2|.
CASSVTANTGELFF
TGTGCCAGCAGTGTTACAGCGAACACCGGGGAGCTGTTTTTT
>TRBV25-1|.|TRBJ2-1|TRBD2
CASSDGTSGGEQFF
TGTGCCAGCAGTGACGGGACTAGCGGAGGCGAGCAGTTCTTC
>TRBV15|.|TRBJ2-2|TRBD1
CATSPGGFSTGELFF
TGTGCCACCAGTCCAGGGGGCTTCAGTACCGGGGAGCTGTTTTTT
>TRBV5-5|.|TRBJ1-6|.
CASSLATDSPLHF
TGTGCCAGCAGCTTGGCTACGGATTCACCCCTCCACTTT
>TRBV9|.|TRBJ2-2|TRBD2
CASSGGLAGITGELFF
TGTGCCAGCAGCGGCGGACTAGCGGGAATCACCGGGGAGCTGTTTTTT
>TRBV7-8|.|TRBJ2-1|.
CASSLAFARSGNEQFF
TGTGCCAGCAGCTTAGCGTTTGCTAGGTCCGGCAATGAGCAGTTCTTC
>TRBV10-1|.|TRBJ2-7|.
CASSTPGSYEQYF
TGCGCCAGCAGTACTCCAGGGTCCTACGAGCAGTACTTC
>TRBV18|.|TRBJ2-3|.
CASSLNQGTDTQYF
TGTGCCAGCTCACTAAATCAGGGAACAGATACGCAGTATTTT
>TRBV7-9|.|TRBJ2-2|.
CASGRTGNTGELFF
TGTGCCAGCGGTAGAACAGGGAACACCGGGGAGCTGTTTTTT
>TRBV13|once|TRBJ2-2|.
CASSLGLNTGELFF
TGTGCCAGCAGCTTGGGACTTAACACCGGGGAGCTGTTTTTT
>TRBV18|.|TRBJ2-4|TRBD1
CASSPQGAIAKNIQYF
TGTGCCAGCTCACCACAGGGGGCAATAGCCAAAAACATTCAGTACTTC
>TRBV5-1|.|TRBJ2-7|TRBD1
CASSFTGVAYEQYF
TGCGCCAGCAGCTTTACAGGGGTCGCCTACGAGCAGTACTTC
>TRBV5-4|.|TRBJ1-2|TRBD1
CASTKLTDRDYGYTF
TGTGCCAGCACCAAATTGACCGACAGGGACTATGGCTACACCTTC
>TRBV19|.|TRBJ2-7|TRBD2
CASSKVAGRTYEQYF
TGTGCCAGTAGTAAAGTAGCGGGTAGGACCTACGAGCAGTACTTC
>TRBV5-6|.|TRBJ2-4|.
CASSLVSGVKNIQYF
TGTGCCAGCAGCTTGGTCTCCGGGGTCAAAAACATTCAGTACTTC
>TRBV3-1/TRBV3-2|.|TRBJ2-1|TRBD1
CASSRARTGRNEQFF
TGTGCCAGCAGCCGCGCCCGGACAGGGCGGAATGAGCAGTTCTTC
>TRBV9|.|TRBJ1-6|TRBD1
CASSVGDRYNSPLHF
TGTGCCAGCAGCGTAGGGGACAGATATAATTCACCCCTCCACTTT
>TRBV19|.|TRBJ1-4|.
CASSIDIIGGGEKLFF
TGTGCCAGTAGTATAGATATCATCGGGGGGGGAGAAAAACTGTTTTTT
>TRBV7-2|.|TRBJ2-5|.
CASSLSLAGETQYF
TGTGCCAGCAGCTTAAGCTTGGCAGGCGAGACCCAGTACTTC
>TRBV19|.|TRBJ2-3|TRBD1
CASRPGTGEFRDTQYF
TGTGCCAGTAGGCCCGGGACAGGGGAGTTTAGAGATACGCAGTATTTT
>TRBV7-9|.|TRBJ2-7|.
CASSLGAFYEQYF
TGTGCCAGCAGCTTAGGAGCCTTCTACGAGCAGTACTTC
>TRBV10-1|.|TRBJ2-5|.
CASQDRHQETQYF
TGCGCCAGCCAAGACAGACACCAAGAGACCCAGTACTTC